This T cell receptor (beta chain) appears in the sequencing data of a study of cytomegalovirus exposure and HLA in healthy donors. Overall study results and limits: The study found most TCR sequences rare, yet found some public TCRs in many donors.

Nominally healthy donors were sampled, though unrecorded immune exposures were likely. The PCR contained 60 Vbeta and 13 Jbeta primers. The assay was immunoSEQ multiplex PCR, and TCRdb's table has in-frame clones only and misses some. The sample includes 130,000 or so clones, approximately 69% seen only once; the top ten take more than 6%. V lost 3 bases, J lost 7 bases, and 18 bases lay in between. Looked up from germline, CDR1 is MNHEY and CDR2 is SMNVEV (reference sequence). This CDR3 comprises 15 residues. As for this clone: Its antigen is as yet unknown.

This chain uses TRBV27 with TRBJ2-5, with D perhaps TRBD1 (6 bases). The material sequenced was PBMCs. This sequence originates from a middle-aged man in good health and CMV-seropositive. Here the CDR3 reads CASSFQGPSWGTQYF. In nucleotides, the CDR3 is TGTGCCAGCAGTTTTCAGGGGCCCTCATGGGGGACCCAGTACTTC.